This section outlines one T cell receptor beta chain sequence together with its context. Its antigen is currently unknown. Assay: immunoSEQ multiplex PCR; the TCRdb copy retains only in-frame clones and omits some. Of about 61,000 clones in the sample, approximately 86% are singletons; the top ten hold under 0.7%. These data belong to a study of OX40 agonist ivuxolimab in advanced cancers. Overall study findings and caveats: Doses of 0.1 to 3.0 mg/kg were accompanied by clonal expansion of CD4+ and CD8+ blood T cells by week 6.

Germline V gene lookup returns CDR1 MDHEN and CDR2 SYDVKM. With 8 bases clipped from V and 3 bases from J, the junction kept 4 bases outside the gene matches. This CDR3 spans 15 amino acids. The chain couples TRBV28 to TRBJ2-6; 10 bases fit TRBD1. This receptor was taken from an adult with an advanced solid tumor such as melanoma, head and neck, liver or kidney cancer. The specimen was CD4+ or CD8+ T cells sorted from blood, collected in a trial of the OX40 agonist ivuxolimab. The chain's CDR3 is CASRTGGFGANVLTF. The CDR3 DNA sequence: TGTGCCAGCCGGACAGGGGGTTTTGGGGCCAACGTCCTGACTTTC.